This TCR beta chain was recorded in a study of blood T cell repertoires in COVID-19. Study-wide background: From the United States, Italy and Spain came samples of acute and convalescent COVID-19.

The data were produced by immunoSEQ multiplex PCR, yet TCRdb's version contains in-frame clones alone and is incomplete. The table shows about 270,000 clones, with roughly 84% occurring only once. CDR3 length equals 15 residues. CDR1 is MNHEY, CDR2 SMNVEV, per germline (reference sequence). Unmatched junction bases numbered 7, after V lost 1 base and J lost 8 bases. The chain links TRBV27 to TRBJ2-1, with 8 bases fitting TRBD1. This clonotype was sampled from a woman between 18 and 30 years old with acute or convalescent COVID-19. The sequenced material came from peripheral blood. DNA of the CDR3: TGTGCCAGCAGTTTATTGCAGGGGGCGATCGATGAGCAGTTCTTC. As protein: CASSLLQGAIDEQFF.